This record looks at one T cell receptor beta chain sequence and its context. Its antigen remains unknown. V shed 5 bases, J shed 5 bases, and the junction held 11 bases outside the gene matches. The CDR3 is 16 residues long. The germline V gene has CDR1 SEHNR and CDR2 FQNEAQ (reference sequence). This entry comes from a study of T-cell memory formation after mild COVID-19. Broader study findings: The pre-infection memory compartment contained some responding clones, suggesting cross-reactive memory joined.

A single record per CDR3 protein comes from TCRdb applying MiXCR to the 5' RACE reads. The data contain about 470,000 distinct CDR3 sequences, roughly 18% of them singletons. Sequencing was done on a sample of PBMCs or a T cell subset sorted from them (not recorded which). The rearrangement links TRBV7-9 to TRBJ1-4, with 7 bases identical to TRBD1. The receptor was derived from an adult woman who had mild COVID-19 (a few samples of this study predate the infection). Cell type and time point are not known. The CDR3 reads CASSPPPGQRNEKLFF. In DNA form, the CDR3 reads TGTGCCAGCAGCCCTCCCCCGGGACAGAGGAATGAAAAACTGTTTTTT.